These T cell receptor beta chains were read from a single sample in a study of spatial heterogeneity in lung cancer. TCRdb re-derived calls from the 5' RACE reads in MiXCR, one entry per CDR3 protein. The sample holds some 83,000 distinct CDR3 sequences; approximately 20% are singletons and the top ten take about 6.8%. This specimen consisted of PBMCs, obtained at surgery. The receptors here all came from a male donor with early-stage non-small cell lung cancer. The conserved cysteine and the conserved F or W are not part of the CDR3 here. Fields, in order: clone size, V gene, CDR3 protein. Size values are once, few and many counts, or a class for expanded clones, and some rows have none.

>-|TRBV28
ASSPLRQGAYEQY
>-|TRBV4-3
ASSRGGQTDGTGELF
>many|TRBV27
ASSARTDISYEQY
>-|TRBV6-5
ATRVELYT
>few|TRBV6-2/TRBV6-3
ASSNTGGYDNEQF
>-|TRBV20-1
SARDRGQGSYEQY
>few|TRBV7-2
ASSSGSSLSSREQF
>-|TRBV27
ASSLFGSSYNSPLH
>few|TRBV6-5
ASSSGLPPNEQF
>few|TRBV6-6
ASRLGTSGTDTQY
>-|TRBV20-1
STNRGLGVETQY
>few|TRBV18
ASSPRDRGMNTEAF
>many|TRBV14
ASSPTPRGSPLH
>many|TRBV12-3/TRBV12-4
ASRPGPFGVGEQY
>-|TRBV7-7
ASSLFSRKEETQY
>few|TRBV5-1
ASSSRPGWTEAF
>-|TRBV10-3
AISDLGTGVFYEQY
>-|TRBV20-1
SAPGLAGGTPDTQY
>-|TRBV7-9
ASSKEGLLGVPYEQY
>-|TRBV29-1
SARDRVGYEQY
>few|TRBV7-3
ASSRNGPETGNEQF
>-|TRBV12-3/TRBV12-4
ASSFNGDSYEQY
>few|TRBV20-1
SAGTGDPNQPQH
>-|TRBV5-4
ASSSGRETQY
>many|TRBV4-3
ASSQDSQGDGYT
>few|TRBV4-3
ASSQDFLAGGPASTDTQY
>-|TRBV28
ASSLWAGEQQPQH
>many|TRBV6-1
ASDGPLGGAF
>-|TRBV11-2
ASSPPSRRGSPTTGELF
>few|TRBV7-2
ASSLGRETQY
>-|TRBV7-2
ASSSLGGAPSETQY
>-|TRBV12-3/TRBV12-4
ASSLREAGELF
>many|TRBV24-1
ATSDSHGGEQF
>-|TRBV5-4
ASSSGLAGGPYEQY
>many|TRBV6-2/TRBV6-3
ASSYSPVTYNEQF
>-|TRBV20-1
SARSGKYNEQF